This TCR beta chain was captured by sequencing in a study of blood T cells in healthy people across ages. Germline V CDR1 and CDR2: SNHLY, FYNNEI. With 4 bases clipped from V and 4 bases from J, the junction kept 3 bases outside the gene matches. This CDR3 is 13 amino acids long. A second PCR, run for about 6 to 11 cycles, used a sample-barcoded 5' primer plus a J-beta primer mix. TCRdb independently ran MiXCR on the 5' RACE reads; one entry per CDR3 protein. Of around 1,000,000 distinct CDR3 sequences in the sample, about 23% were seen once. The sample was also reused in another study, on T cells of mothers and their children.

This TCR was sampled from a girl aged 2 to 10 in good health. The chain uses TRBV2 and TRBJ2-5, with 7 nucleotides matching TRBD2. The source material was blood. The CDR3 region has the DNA TGTGCCAGCAGTGGGGAGGGAATAGAGACCCAGTACTTC. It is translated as CASSGEGIETQYF.